This T cell receptor (beta chain) stems from a study of T cells after posttransplantation cyclophosphamide. Study-wide results and caveats: After PTCy, TRB diversity resembled that of CNI/methotrexate controls. Donor CD8+ memory clones often dominated recipient blood repertoires at later times. Blood and skin or GI T cell repertoires showed limited TRB overlap.

This clone was recorded many times. Its antigen is currently unknown. Clones were read by immunoSEQ multiplex PCR, and TCRdb kept only the in-frame ones, dropping some. The repertoire has approximately 39,000 clones, none seen only once; the ten largest take roughly 2.5%. CDR3 size: 15 residues. Between the trimmed V and J ends, which lost 7 bases and 6 bases, there was a span of 17 bases. Germline CDR1 and CDR2: SGHRS and YFSETQ. The genes are TRBV5-1 and TRBJ1-6, with D perhaps TRBD1 (6 bases). The sequence derives from a man aged 50-60 years in good health, CMV-negative, and a related stem cell transplant donor. The specimen was PBMCs. For the CDR3, the DNA is TGCGCCAGCCGTACACAGGGCTTCGGTAATTCACCCCTCCACTTT. Protein sequence: CASRTQGFGNSPLHF. Drawing the rest from reference TRBV5-1 and TRBJ1-6, the complete variable domain is KAGVTQTPRYLIKTRGQQVTLSCSPISGHRSVSWYQQTPGQGLQFLFEYFSETQRNKGNFPGRFSGRQFSNSRSEMNVSTLELGDSALYLCASRTQGFGNSPLHFGNGTRLTVT.